This paragraph reports one T cell receptor beta chain. CDR3 length: 16 residues. CDR1 and CDR2 from the germline V gene are SEHNR and FQNEAQ (reference sequence). Trimming shortened V by 3 bases and J by 1 base, and 15 bases separated the two germline ends. Profiled with immunoSEQ multiplex PCR; TCRdb holds only in-frame clones, not every one. The table includes 200,000 to 250,000 clones, around nine tenths detected once. The sample is drawn from a study of blood T cell repertoires in COVID-19. For the study at large: Samples came from the United States, Italy and Spain, spanning acute and convalescent COVID-19.

The chain couples TRBV7-9 to TRBJ1-1; D possibly corresponds to TRBD1 (5 bases). The TCR originated in a man aged 55-75 years with COVID-19, enrolled during active disease. The source material was peripheral blood. DNA of the CDR3: TGTGCCAGCAGCTTGGTATCGGGGGGACCGAACACTGAAGCTTTCTTT. Protein sequence: CASSLVSGGPNTEAFF.